Detailed here is one T cell receptor beta chain. Its antigen is not yet known. Per-base qualities were not stored, and no clone one base away is much larger. Collaborating institutions collected whole blood in K2EDTA tubes following their own protocols. For TCRbeta analysis, collaborators shipped samples as frozen whole blood, isolated PBMCs, or DNA extracted from either of those sample types. The germline V gene supplies CDR1 KGHSH and CDR2 LQKENI. The junction shows trimming of 6 bases on V and 1 base on J, plus 10 bases between the germline ends. Including cysteine and phenylalanine, the CDR3 has 13 amino acids. The entry retains the CDR3 DNA only, 39 bases that are in frame from base 1. This record belongs to a study of blood T cell repertoires in COVID-19 (dated by TCRdb to the early 2020s). In terms of the full investigation: Samples covering the acute and convalescent phases of COVID-19 were provided by collaborators in the United States, Italy and Spain. The material from the prospective study consisted of cDNA or gDNA derived from T cells, B-cell-depleted T cells, or PBMCs. Subjects who had been exposed to COVID-19, were actively infected with it, or had recovered from it provided the deeply sampled blood TCRbeta repertoires that made up the dataset. The repertoires were released in a freely available public database meant as a resource for research on the immune response to SARS-CoV-2. The samples were drawn from two sources: the first 160 participants of the ongoing ImmuneRACE study, and 1,254 subjects contributed by 6 global collaborators. Sample metadata almost always included a de-identified subject ID, COVID-19 status, age in years and sex. Where available, HLA class I and class II types were obtained from metadata supplied by the sample provider rather than from assay-based typing.

General study outcomes and caveats: The quantity of clinical and demographic metadata differed by source and by participant and was supplied without curation.

TCRbeta CDR3 regions were amplified from genomic DNA by means of the immunoSEQ Assay, a bias-controlled multiplex PCR. Processing in the source paper ran as follows. Within the assay, amplification of reference gene primers was used to estimate how many nucleated cells each sample contained. Sequence reads were collapsed and filtered to measure the absolute abundance of every unique TCRbeta CDR3 rearrangement. For each sample, productive Simpson clonality was calculated by taking the square root of Simpson's diversity index across productive rearrangements. Held by TCRdb, this immuneACCESS table contains in-frame sequences only and omits some clones. Under half of the omission traces to an unresolved V gene where checked; the cause of the rest is unknown. V and J calls and clone size are given by that table; D and trimming were obtained from the DNA. The sample table contains fewer than 75,000 clones; only one count was recorded for about 88% of them. The biggest ten clones account for roughly 3.9% of the sample.

The chain employs TRBV18 and TRBJ2-7; the D gene is perhaps TRBD1, on 5 matching bases. The source material was peripheral blood. This receptor was identified in a man aged 70 or older with acute or convalescent COVID-19. DNA sequence: TGTGCCAGCTCGCAGGGTACGTCCTACGAGCAGTACTTC. Translated, it gives CASSQGTSYEQYF.